The 11 T cell receptor beta chains listed next were all sequenced from one sample in a study of cytomegalovirus exposure and HLA in healthy donors. In the PCR, 60 Vbeta and 13 Jbeta primers were used. Sequenced by immunoSEQ multiplex PCR; TCRdb stores in-frame clones only, minus some. The sample holds about 120,000 clones, 81% seen once. Sequenced: PBMCs. All receptors come from a woman aged 40 to 50 in good health and CMV-seronegative.

CDR3 in DNA: TGTGCCAGCAGGGTGACAGGGCGGAACACTGAAGCTTTCTTT. Translation: CASRVTGRNTEAFF. J is TRBJ1-1 and V is TRBV13; 7 bases match TRBD1. The length of the CDR3 is 14 residues. With 6 bases clipped from V and 1 base from J, the junction kept 5 bases outside the gene matches. CDR1 and CDR2 (germline): PRHDT, FYEKMQ (reference sequence).

J is TRBJ1-3 and V is TRBV29-1; D possibly corresponds to TRBD1 (6 bases). This CDR3 spans 13 amino acids. Trimming cost V 4 bases and J 1 base, with 8 bases left between them. CDR1 and CDR2 (germline): SQVTM, ANQGSEA. In nucleotides, the CDR3 is TGCAGCGTTGCCAGGGGTTCTGGAAACACCATATATTTT. As protein: CSVARGSGNTIYF.

The rearrangement uses TRBV6-5 and TRBJ2-6; D unclear. The CDR3 runs 14 residues. V was pared by 6 bases and J by 1 base, with 7 bases between. CDR1 is MNHEY, CDR2 SVGAGI, per germline. The CDR3, as DNA: TGTGCCAGCAGCACTCTTTCTGGGGCCAACGTCCTGACTTTC. Amino acid sequence: CASSTLSGANVLTF.

A single count supports this clone. The rearrangement joins TRBV19 to TRBJ1-5; D is possibly TRBD1 (6 bases). Germline V gene sequence: CDR1 LNHDA, CDR2 SQIVND (reference sequence). Between the trimmed V and J ends, which lost 7 bases and 1 base, there was a span of 20 bases. This CDR3 is 17 amino acids long. The CDR3 here is CASTTLSQGWSNQPQHF. The CDR3 DNA sequence: TGTGCCAGTACCACACTATCGCAGGGGTGGAGCAATCAGCCCCAGCATTTT.

The rearrangement links TRBV5-6 to TRBJ2-7; possibly TRBD1 for D (6 bases). V lost 1 base to trimming and J lost 11 bases, with 19 bases between them. The CDR3 consists of 14 residues. Germline V CDR1 and CDR2: SGHDT, YYEEEE. DNA for the CDR3: TGTGCCAGCAGCTTGACAGGGCCTGTACGAGGAGAGTACTTC. It codes for CASSLTGPVRGEYF.

This CDR3 reads CASSPRQGNTIYF. The CDR3, as DNA: TGTGCCAGCAGCCCCCGACAGGGAAACACCATATATTTT. The chain uses TRBV9 and TRBJ1-3, with D perhaps matching TRBD1 (5 bases). Per germline, CDR1 SGDLS and CDR2 YYNGEE. The CDR3 has 13 residues. V was trimmed by 4 bases and J by 4 bases, leaving 9 bases between them.

The rearrangement links TRBV25-1 to TRBJ2-5; TRBD1 agrees at 12 bases. The CDR3 is 16 residues long. The germline V gene has CDR1 MGHDK and CDR2 SYGVNS. After removal of 4 bases from V and 4 bases from J, the junction contained 7 bases not matched to a gene. CDR3 bases: TGTGCCAGCAGTGCCCCACCGGGACAGGGGGCAGAGACCCAGTACTTC. It is translated as CASSAPPGQGAETQYF.

This chain uses TRBV28 with TRBJ1-1; 8 bases line up with TRBD1. The CDR3 spans 15 residues. After removal of 5 bases from V and 5 bases from J, the junction contained 10 bases not matched to a gene. The germline V gene encodes CDR1 MDHEN and CDR2 SYDVKM. The CDR3 DNA sequence: TGTGCCAGCAGTCCACGGACAGGGAGGTATACTGAAGCTTTCTTT. Amino acid sequence: CASSPRTGRYTEAFF. Filled out from reference TRBV28 and TRBJ1-1, the complete variable domain reads DVKVTQSSRYLVKRTGEKVFLECVQDMDHENMFWYRQDPGLGLRLIYFSYDVKMKEKGDIPEGYSVSREKKERFSLILESASTNQTSMYLCASSPRTGRYTEAFFGQGTRLTVV.

The genes are TRBV19 and TRBJ2-4; 8 nucleotides line up with TRBD1. CDR3 length: 17 residues. Trimming removed 1 base from V and 5 bases from J; junction bases left unmatched: 10. CDR1 LNHDA and CDR2 SQIVND come from the germline V gene (reference sequence). CDR3: CASSIGPGGWGENIQYF. CDR3 sequence (DNA): TGTGCCAGTAGTATAGGCCCAGGGGGCTGGGGGGAAAACATTCAGTACTTC.

The chain recombines TRBV4-1 with TRBJ2-1, with TRBD1 matching over 7 bases. The germline V gene has CDR1 MGHRA and CDR2 YSYEKL. The ends lost 5 bases at V and 7 bases at J; junction bases unmatched: 8. The CDR3 covers 14 residues. The DNA of the CDR3 is TGCGCCAGCAGCAACGACAGGGTGAGAAATGAGCAGTTCTTC. It translates to CASSNDRVRNEQFF.

The genes are TRBV28 and TRBJ1-2; D possibly corresponds to TRBD1 (6 bases). Trimming cost V 6 bases and J 2 bases, with 16 bases left between them. The CDR3 extends over 15 amino acids. The germline gives CDR1 MDHEN, CDR2 SYDVKM. The CDR3 is CASSSQGKGNYGYTF. CDR3 nucleotides: TGTGCCAGCAGCTCCCAGGGGAAGGGAAACTATGGCTACACCTTC.